This TCR beta chain was retrieved from a study of T cells in Graves' hyperthyroidism and ophthalmopathy. There were TCR beta CDR3 regions amplified from RNA transcripts. During a first-round RT-PCR of the TCR CDR3, the HTBI primer set was used. TCRdb reanalysed the multiplex PCR reads using MiXCR and keeps one entry per CDR3 protein. The repertoire includes fewer than 750,000 distinct CDR3 sequences, approximately 44% of them detected once, and around 7.7% sits in the top ten. V gave up 3 bases and J gave up 0 bases, with 12 bases separating them. CDR1 and CDR2 from the germline V gene are DFQATT and SNEGSKA (reference sequence). The CDR3 is 15 amino acids. The table lists this clonotype with many counts.

The material sequenced was peripheral blood or thyroid tissue (not recorded which). This receptor was taken from a woman in her late teens or twenties with Graves' hyperthyroidism. The genes are TRBV20-1 and TRBJ1-5; tentative D call: TRBD1 (6 bases). The CDR3 DNA reads as TGCAGTGCTAGCCCGACAGGCAGTAGCAATCAGCCCCAGCATTTT. It encodes CSASPTGSSNQPQHF.